A selection of T cell receptor beta chains follows, all from one sample in a study of human T cells and chemical hapten exposure. TCRdb fed the RACE reads into MiXCR, producing one record per CDR3 protein. Of 65,000 to 85,000 distinct CDR3 sequences detected, around 11% appear once; the ten largest clones hold 3.5%. The material sequenced was whole blood, taken in connection with sensitization to the hapten diphenylcyclopropenone (DPC). Receptors were obtained from a woman in her fifties or sixties with alopecia areata. Some clones in this sample may be carry-over from other donors' samples. Each CDR3 is given with its conserved first and last residue.

V	J	CDR3
TRBV4-1	TRBJ2-7	CASSQDISDRRYEQYF
TRBV2	TRBJ2-1	CASSGRRGAHTYNEQFF
TRBV10-3	TRBJ1-2	CAISDPTGSRNGYTF
TRBV12-3/TRBV12-4	TRBJ2-3	CASSPTSGAPDTQYF
TRBV20-1	TRBJ1-2	CSARHLGGFNYGYTF
TRBV10-3	TRBJ2-3	CAISESIGDRSYTQYF
TRBV9	TRBJ2-3	CASSDSGATQYF
TRBV4-1	TRBJ2-7	CASSHGSYEQYF
TRBV6-1	TRBJ1-5	CASSEAWHRVDNQPQHF
TRBV18	TRBJ1-2	CASSPGSINYGYTF
TRBV30	TRBJ2-5	CAWSTRVLRETQYF